The 21 T cell receptor beta chains reported below all come from one sample, sequenced in a study of blood T cell repertoires in COVID-19. The assay was immunoSEQ multiplex PCR, and TCRdb's table has in-frame clones only and misses some. The data hold more than 80,000 clones, with under 85% observed a single time. Sequencing was done on a sample of peripheral blood. The receptors shown here come from a woman of 80 years or more with COVID-19, enrolled during active disease.

A few counts support this clone. The rearrangement links TRBV15 to TRBJ1-1, with TRBD1 matching 9 bases. CDR3 length: 15 residues. Germline-derived CDR1 and CDR2 are LNHNV and YYDKDF (reference sequence). Trimming at V came to 0 bases and at J to 11 bases, leaving 10 bases not matched to a gene. CDR3 DNA: TGTGCCACCAGCAGAGATTGGACAGGGGCCGCGAGGGCTTTCTTT. This translates into CATSRDWTGAARAFF.

Here the CDR3 reads CASSQDRGGNQPQHF. In nucleotides, the CDR3 is TGTGCCAGCAGCCAAGACAGGGGAGGCAATCAGCCCCAGCATTTT. The chain joins TRBV28 to TRBJ1-5, with 8 bases lining up with TRBD1. The germline V gene has CDR1 MDHEN and CDR2 SYDVKM. V shed 6 bases, J shed 2 bases, and the junction held 6 bases outside the gene matches. The CDR3 covers 15 residues.

V usage is TRBV7-2 and J usage is TRBJ1-1, with D uncertain. The V end lost 5 bases, the J end lost 1 base, and 8 bases lay between the germline ends. The CDR3 consists of 13 residues. The germline V gene encodes CDR1 SGHTA and CDR2 FQGNSA. Here the CDR3 DNA reads TGTGCCAGCAGCCCAGGCCGGAACACTGAAGCTTTCTTT. Its protein is CASSPGRNTEAFF.

The chain links TRBV12-3 or TRBV12-4 to TRBJ2-7; 8 bases match TRBD1. The ends lost 6 bases at V and 2 bases at J; junction bases unmatched: 3. The CDR3 is made up of 13 amino acids. CDR3 loop: CASSLQGAYEQYF. The CDR3 bases are TGTGCCAGCAGCCTACAGGGGGCCTACGAGCAGTACTTC.

The CDR3 spells CASSTYGGVNTGELFF. The CDR3 DNA reads TGTGCCAGCAGCACATACGGGGGGGTGAACACCGGGGAGCTGTTTTTT. This chain links TRBV7-8 with TRBJ2-2; TRBD2 agrees at 8 bases. Germline trimming cut 5 bases from V and 1 base from J; bases unmatched to any gene: 6. The CDR3 runs to 16 residues. Germline V CDR1 and CDR2: SGHVS, FQNEAQ.

The chain recombines TRBV18 with TRBJ2-7, with no clear D. The V end lost 2 bases, the J end lost 3 bases, and 8 bases lay between the germline ends. The CDR3 is 13 amino acids. Germline assignment: CDR1 KGHSH and CDR2 LQKENI. The DNA of the CDR3 is TGTGCCAGCTCACCATCCTTATTCTACGAGCAGTACTTC. Translation: CASSPSLFYEQYF. Supplemented by reference TRBV18 and TRBJ2-7, the full variable domain reads NAGVMQNPRHLVRRRGQEARLRCSPMKGHSHVYWYRQLPEEGLKFMVYLQKENIIDESGMPKERFSAEFPKEGPSILRIQQVVRGDSAAYFCASSPSLFYEQYFGPGTRLTVT.

This clone has only a few counts. The chain links TRBV2 to TRBJ1-5, with TRBD1 matching 7 bases. Germline CDR1 is SNHLY and CDR2 is FYNNEI. The CDR3 sequence is 14 residues long. V shed 6 bases and J 4 bases; nucleotides not matched to a gene: 6. This chain's CDR3 is CASSRDSKNQPQHF. CDR3 sequence (DNA): TGTGCCAGCAGCCGGGACAGTAAAAATCAGCCCCAGCATTTT.

This clone came up once. V and J are TRBV6-1 and TRBJ1-2; D unresolved. The CDR3 consists of 14 residues. CDR1 and CDR2 from the germline V gene are MNHNS and SASEGT. V lost 0 bases, J lost 4 bases, and 9 bases lay in between. The CDR3 region has the DNA TGTGCCAGCAGTGAAGCGCCCCGGGGCTATGGCTACACCTTC. Amino acids: CASSEAPRGYGYTF.

This sequence joins TRBV5-4 and TRBJ1-4, with 8 bases lining up with TRBD1. Unmatched junction bases numbered 6, after V lost 4 bases and J lost 4 bases. Germline CDR1 reads SGHNT; CDR2 reads YYREEE (reference sequence). The CDR3 consists of 15 residues. This CDR3 reads CASSPTGQGNEKLFF. The CDR3 nucleotides read TGTGCCAGCAGCCCTACCGGACAGGGTAATGAAAAACTGTTTTTT.

This clone was counted between two and nine times. This chain links TRBV10-3 with TRBJ1-1, with D possibly being TRBD1 (6 bases). The ends were cut back, 8 bases at V and 7 bases at J, with 14 bases in the middle. The length of the CDR3 is 12 residues. Germline CDR1 reads ENHRY; CDR2 reads SYGVKD. CDR3 nucleotide sequence: TGTGCCATCGCCTCCCAGGGGTTTGAAGCTTTCTTT. Protein: CAIASQGFEAFF.

The chain carries TRBV7-8 and TRBJ1-2, with TRBD1 matching over 8 bases. CDR1 and CDR2 from the germline V gene are SGHVS and FQNEAQ. This CDR3 has 16 residues. After removal of 5 bases from V and 5 bases from J, the junction contained 13 bases not matched to a gene. In nucleotides, the CDR3 is TGTGCCAGCAGCGTAGGTGTCTACAGGGGGAGATATGGCTACACCTTC. Amino acid sequence: CASSVGVYRGRYGYTF.

V is TRBV29-1 and J is TRBJ2-3, with D maybe TRBD2 (7 bases). Germline V gene data show CDR1 as SQVTM and CDR2 as ANQGSEA. There are 13 residues in the CDR3. With 5 bases removed from V and 6 bases from J, the gap between germline ends came to 15 bases. CDR3 nucleotides: TGCAGCGTTTCTAGGGGGGGGGAGGATACGCAGTATTTT. It specifies CSVSRGGEDTQYF.

The chain joins TRBV5-4 to TRBJ1-3; no reliable D call. The germline gives CDR1 SGHNT, CDR2 YYREEE (reference sequence). Trimming took off 4 bases at V and 4 bases at J, with 9 bases between the two ends. CDR3 length: 13 residues. The chain's CDR3 is CASSPSGGNTIYF. CDR3 sequence (DNA): TGTGCCAGCAGCCCCTCGGGGGGAAACACCATATATTTT.

The chain couples TRBV30 to TRBJ1-5; 9 bases agree with TRBD1. Germline CDR1 reads GTSNPN; CDR2 reads SVGIG (reference sequence). Trimming removed 2 bases from V and 7 bases from J; junction bases left unmatched: 6. This CDR3 has 14 residues. CDR3 in amino acids: CAWSRDRVNQPQHF. In nucleotides, the CDR3 is TGTGCCTGGAGTCGGGACAGGGTCAACCAGCCCCAGCATTTT.

The chain carries TRBV6-1 and TRBJ2-3; TRBD1 matches at 11 bases. This CDR3 is built from 15 residues. V dropped 3 bases and J dropped 5; count of bases not matched to a gene: 4. Germline V lookup: CDR1 MNHNS, CDR2 SASEGT. The CDR3 reads CASSDPDRGQDTQYF. CDR3 in DNA: TGTGCCAGCAGTGATCCGGACAGGGGGCAAGATACGCAGTATTTT.

The chain joins TRBV21-1 to TRBJ2-3; TRBD2 is the table's D call, not checked against the DNA. TRBV21-1 is termed a pseudogene. CDR3 length: 17 amino acids. CDR3 nucleotides: TGTGCCAGCAGCAGATCCGGGACTAGCGGGGGCACAGATACGCAGTATTTT. Translating gives CASSRSGTSGGTDTQYF.

The gene calls are TRBV5-1 and TRBJ1-3; TRBD1 agrees at 8 bases. CDR1 and CDR2 from the germline V gene are SGHRS and YFSETQ. The CDR3 covers 16 residues. The V and J ends lost 0 bases and 3 bases, in that order; junction bases with no gene match: 5. In nucleotides, the CDR3 is TGCGCCAGCAGCTTGGCCTCAGGGGGCGGTGGAAACACCATATATTTT. It is translated as CASSLASGGGGNTIYF.

This chain joins TRBV18 and TRBJ1-2, with unresolved D. Germline V gives CDR1 KGHSH, CDR2 LQKENI. The V end lost 2 bases, the J end lost 3 bases, and 7 bases lay between the germline ends. The CDR3 spans 13 residues. The CDR3 spells CASSPEGDYGYTF. DNA for the CDR3: TGTGCCAGCTCACCAGAGGGTGACTATGGCTACACCTTC.

This clone was counted once. This chain joins TRBV29-1 and TRBJ2-5; 9 positions match TRBD1. CDR1 SQVTM and CDR2 ANQGSEA come from the germline V gene. The CDR3 sequence is 15 residues long. The trim removed 2 bases at V and 4 bases at J, leaving 8 bases unmatched. The CDR3 loop reads CSVELGGTGLETQYF. As DNA, the CDR3 is TGCAGCGTTGAATTAGGGGGGACAGGGTTAGAGACCCAGTACTTC.

J is TRBJ1-2 and V is TRBV10-3, with a possible D match to TRBD1 (6 bases). Germline assignment: CDR1 ENHRY and CDR2 SYGVKD. Trimming removed 10 bases at V and 6 bases at J, with 18 bases between. The CDR3 is made up of 13 amino acids. The CDR3 here is CATSDLQGNGYTF. The CDR3 coding sequence is TGTGCCACCTCGGATTTACAGGGAAATGGCTACACCTTC.

This chain uses TRBV4-3 with TRBJ2-1; 8 nucleotides match TRBD2. CDR3 length: 17 residues. With 0 bases clipped from V and 8 bases from J, the junction kept 12 bases outside the gene matches. Germline V CDR1 and CDR2: LGHNA, YSLEER. CDR3 coding DNA: TGCGCCAGCAGCCAAGACAGCGGGGGCGCAAGTTGGGATGAGCAGTTCTTC. Protein: CASSQDSGGASWDEQFF.